This entry concerns a single TCR beta chain. Its antigen is currently unknown. It was CD45RO-negative cells, positively selected for CCR7, that made up naive CD8 cells, with terminally differentiated effector memory CD45RA+ cells excluded. The data derive from a study of shared clonotypes between healthy human individuals. About the study: The donor pool was made up of two women and three men aged 18 to 49.

V was clipped by 2 bases and J by 2 bases; unmatched bases: 11. Per germline, CDR1 KGHSH and CDR2 LQKENI. This CDR3 has 18 residues. An assay was performed, and its level was deep. Sequencing was performed with immunoSEQ multiplex PCR; in TCRdb, only in-frame clones are kept and a portion is missing. The sample lists approximately 810,000 clones, 80% to 95% occurring once. Study outcomes and limitations: Inspection by rarefaction showed sorted-subset sequencing to be incomplete despite large depth. Several donors had around 5% of their naive CD4 clonotypes in common.

This clonotype originated in a man aged 25-45 years in good health. The sample taken for sequencing was naive CD8+ T cells sorted from blood. The V gene is TRBV18, the J gene TRBJ2-7; 11 nucleotides agree with TRBD2. The CDR3 here is CASSPTSGSSFQTYEQYF. In DNA form, the CDR3 reads TGTGCCAGCTCACCAACTAGCGGGAGTAGTTTCCAAACCTACGAGCAGTACTTC.